The clone carrying this T cell receptor (beta chain) was observed at least ten times. Its antigen is as yet unknown. Per germline, CDR1 SNHLY and CDR2 FYNNEI. The CDR3 is made up of 15 amino acids. V lost 5 bases and J lost 5; bases outside the gene matches: 8. This entry is derived from a study of regulatory T cells in long-lasting Graves disease. Whole-study results and caveats: Newly diagnosed Graves' patients had higher TCR diversity than persistent ones. It was in persistent disease that TRBV28, TRBJ1-2 and TRBJ2-5 were favored.

Time point defined: persistent/refractory GD, antithyroid drugs over 5 years with positive TRAb. Scientists built the TCR library using RNA that was extracted from PBMCs. Diagnosis followed American Thyroid Association guidelines for Graves' disease. According to the study, TCR beta libraries were built with iRepertoire HTBI primers and CDR3-region Arm-PCR. TCRdb re-derived calls from the multiplex PCR reads in MiXCR, one entry per CDR3 protein. The table has around 500,000 distinct CDR3 sequences, about 20% seen once; the top ten hold 7.8%. The V and J genes are TRBV2 and TRBJ1-2; 10 bases match TRBD1. The clonotype was recovered from a female donor with Graves disease. Specimen: peripheral blood mononuclear cells (PBMCs), collected when the disease was refractory, from a patient treated with antithyroid drugs. CDR3: CASSIPGQGRYGYTF. The CDR3 region has the DNA TGTGCCAGCAGTATCCCGGGACAGGGGCGGTATGGCTACACCTTC.